The following is a T cell receptor beta chain sequence with its context. Its specificity is not known. The ends were cut back, 2 bases at V and 3 bases at J, with 11 bases in the middle. Germline V lookup: CDR1 MNHEY, CDR2 SMNVEV (reference sequence). This CDR3 contains 14 residues. The sample originates from a study of cytomegalovirus exposure and HLA in healthy donors. In the PCR, 60 Vbeta and 13 Jbeta primers were used. Sequencing used immunoSEQ multiplex PCR; TCRdb keeps in-frame clones, though not all of them. The data show about 150,000 clones, with about 80% seen just once and roughly 13% held by the top ten. Study-level points and caveats: It was approximately 150 TCR beta chains that were listed as cytomegalovirus-associated. It was in a later analysis that TCR association rates were seen to vary by HLA locus, highest for DRB1 and lowest for HLA-C.

This sequence joins TRBV27 and TRBJ2-7; weak D call: TRBD1 (6 bases). The clonotype originates from a man aged 30 to 39 in good health and CMV-seropositive. The specimen sequenced was PBMCs. Here the CDR3 reads CASSLQTGFYEQYF. CDR3 nucleotide sequence: TGTGCCAGCAGTTTACAAACAGGGTTCTACGAGCAGTACTTC.